Below are 30 T cell receptor beta chains sequenced from a single sample in a study of blood T cell repertoires in COVID-19. Generated by immunoSEQ multiplex PCR, the TCRdb table keeps only in-frame clones and is missing some. The sample carries approximately 100,000 clones, about four fifths recorded once. Sample: peripheral blood. These TCRs come from a human donor in a cohort sampled during active COVID-19.

V is TRBV6-5 and J is TRBJ1-2, with a weak D call TRBD1 (5 bases). Germline loops: CDR1 MNHEY, CDR2 SVGAGI. CDR3 length equals 13 residues. The V and J ends lost 6 bases and 4 bases respectively, with 12 bases between them. CDR3 bases: TGTGCCAGCAGAGGGTCACAGGTCTATGGCTACACCTTC. Amino acids: CASRGSQVYGYTF.

Only one count was recorded for this clone. This chain joins TRBV6-4 and TRBJ1-2, with TRBD1 as a possible D gene (5 bases). V was shortened by 3 bases and J by 9 bases, with 14 bases between the two germline ends. CDR1 is MRHNA and CDR2 is SNTAGT in the germline V gene. The length of the CDR3 is 13 residues. CDR3 coding DNA: TGTGCCAGCAGTGAAAGGCAGGGAGGAAGCTACACCTTC. Its protein is CASSERQGGSYTF.

This chain uses TRBV4-3 with TRBJ1-4; tentative D call: TRBD1 (6 bases). There are 15 residues in the CDR3. Trimming removed 9 bases at V and 4 bases at J, with 18 bases between. Germline loops: CDR1 LGHNA, CDR2 YSLEER. The CDR3, as DNA: TGCGCCAGTGGGAACCAGGGGCTCTTTAATGAAAAACTGTTTTTT. Its translation: CASGNQGLFNEKLFF.

This clone was counted once. The CDR3: CASSREGAPGYGYTF. CDR3 DNA: TGTGCCAGCAGTCGAGAAGGGGCCCCAGGTTATGGCTACACCTTC. The chain combines TRBV28 with TRBJ1-2, with TRBD1 as a possible D gene (5 bases). Germline V gene lookup returns CDR1 MDHEN and CDR2 SYDVKM. Trimming removed 5 bases at V and 5 bases at J, with 18 bases between. This CDR3 has 15 residues.

The V call is TRBV28, the J call TRBJ2-7; 7 bases line up with TRBD2. CDR3 length equals 14 residues. The V gene's germline CDR1 is MDHEN and CDR2 SYDVKM. V lost 1 base to trimming and J lost 3 bases; unmatched junction nucleotides: 3. The CDR3 sequence is CASSLSASGYEQYF. CDR3 coding DNA: TGTGCCAGCAGTTTATCGGCTAGCGGCTACGAGCAGTACTTC.

The chain uses TRBV28 and TRBJ2-7; the D is unclear. The germline V gene has CDR1 MDHEN and CDR2 SYDVKM. Between the trimmed V and J ends, which lost 4 bases and 5 bases, there was a span of 21 bases. The CDR3 is 16 amino acids. The CDR3 DNA follows: TGTGCCAGCAGTTCGGTGAAGGAGCATATAAGAAACGAGCAGTACTTC. Translated, it gives CASSSVKEHIRNEQYF.

The chain uses TRBV7-9 and TRBJ1-4; D possibly corresponds to TRBD1 (6 bases). Trimming took off 1 base at V and 7 bases at J, with 13 bases between the two ends. CDR1 is SEHNR and CDR2 is FQNEAQ in the germline V gene (reference sequence). This CDR3 has 15 residues. CDR3 region: CASSLGEDRGEKLFF. The DNA for the CDR3 is TGTGCCAGCAGCTTAGGTGAGGACAGAGGTGAAAAACTGTTTTTT.

V is TRBV7-2 and J is TRBJ2-5; TRBD2 matches at 9 bases. The CDR3 runs to 15 residues. V gave up 7 bases and J gave up 5 bases; unmatched junction bases: 11. Germline CDR1 and CDR2: SGHTA and FQGNSA. The CDR3 is CASTFGWREGETQYF. The CDR3 DNA reads as TGTGCCAGCACCTTCGGCTGGCGGGAGGGGGAGACCCAGTACTTC.

The chain carries TRBV2 and TRBJ1-1, with 7 positions matching TRBD1. CDR3 length equals 13 residues. The V and J ends lost 8 bases and 1 base, in that order; junction bases with no gene match: 4. The germline V gene encodes CDR1 SNHLY and CDR2 FYNNEI. CDR3 residues: CASGYRGNTEAFF. Here the CDR3 DNA reads TGTGCCAGCGGTTACAGGGGGAACACTGAAGCTTTCTTT.

V usage is TRBV6-5 and J usage is TRBJ1-2; the D is unclear. CDR1 is MNHEY, CDR2 SVGAGI, per germline. CDR3 length: 15 residues. Trimming took off 8 bases at V and 0 bases at J, with 16 bases between the two ends. In nucleotides, the CDR3 is TGTGCCAGCCGGAGGCAGGTAACAGCTAACTATGGCTACACCTTC. Translated, it gives CASRRQVTANYGYTF.

This clone has just a few counts. This chain joins TRBV4-2 and TRBJ2-5; TRBD2 matches 7 bases. CDR1 and CDR2 (germline): LGHNA, YNFKEQ. The length of the CDR3 is 16 residues. The V and J ends lost 0 bases and 0 bases, in that order; junction bases with no gene match: 4. Here the CDR3 DNA reads TGTGCCAGCAGCCAAGATACGGGAGGTTACCAAGAGACCCAGTACTTC. This translates into CASSQDTGGYQETQYF.

V usage is TRBV7-6 and J usage is TRBJ2-3; 9 nucleotides line up with TRBD2. Trimming cost V 7 bases and J 2 bases; bases outside gene matches: 4. This CDR3 is built from 14 residues. The germline gives CDR1 SGHVS, CDR2 FNYEAQ. The CDR3, as DNA: TGTGCCAGCACAGCGGGAGGAGCCACAGATACGCAGTATTTT. This encodes CASTAGGATDTQYF.

The chain links TRBV28 to TRBJ1-4; no clear D gene. The CDR3 totals 15 residues. Per germline, CDR1 MDHEN and CDR2 SYDVKM. V shed 6 bases and J shed 0 bases, with 11 bases lying between them. CDR3 protein: CASRGSGATNEKLFF. The CDR3 DNA reads as TGTGCCAGCAGGGGATCGGGAGCAACTAATGAAAAACTGTTTTTT.

The J gene is TRBJ1-4, the V gene TRBV6-6, with D unclear. The CDR3 is 15 residues long. From germline, CDR1 is MNHNY and CDR2 SVGAGI (reference sequence). V shed 6 bases and J shed 1 base, with 12 bases lying between them. The chain's CDR3 is CASRFPGGTNEKLFF. The CDR3 region has the DNA TGTGCCAGCAGATTTCCGGGAGGAACTAATGAAAAACTGTTTTTT.

This clone was seen just once. The V call is TRBV5-1, the J call TRBJ2-2; D perhaps matches TRBD2 (5 bases). The CDR3 consists of 12 residues. Looked up from germline, CDR1 is SGHRS and CDR2 is YFSETQ. Trimming removed 2 bases from V and 7 bases from J, with 6 bases in between. This CDR3 reads CASSFTSGELFF. Here the CDR3 DNA reads TGCGCCAGCAGCTTTACTAGCGGGGAGCTGTTTTTT. The full variable domain, completed using reference TRBV5-1 and TRBJ2-2, is KAGVTQTPRYLIKTRGQQVTLSCSPISGHRSVSWYQQTPGQGLQFLFEYFSETQRNKGNFPGRFSGRQFSNSRSEMNVSTLELGDSALYLCASSFTSGELFFGEGSRLTVL.

This clone has only one observation. The chain links TRBV2 to TRBJ1-5; TRBD1 matches at 7 bases. CDR3 length equals 18 residues. J gave up 3 bases and V 4 bases, and 15 bases lay outside the gene matches. Germline CDR1 and CDR2: SNHLY and FYNNEI. The CDR3 reads CASSAPLDRPLANQPQHF. The CDR3 DNA is TGTGCCAGCAGTGCCCCCTTGGACAGGCCTTTGGCCAATCAGCCCCAGCATTTT.

This clone has only a few counts. J is TRBJ2-7 and V is TRBV21-1; the table calls TRBD1, which could not be checked here. TRBV21-1 is classified as a pseudogene. This CDR3 is 15 amino acids long. CDR3 nucleotide sequence: TGTGCCAGCAGCAAATCCGGGACAGACGACTACGAGCAGTACTTC. This sequence encodes CASSKSGTDDYEQYF.

The V gene is TRBV27, the J gene TRBJ2-2; D is unresolved. V was trimmed by 5 bases and J by 6 bases, leaving 16 bases between them. In germline, CDR1 is MNHEY, CDR2 SMNVEV (reference sequence). The CDR3 length is 15 residues. CDR3 region: CASSPSTWVPGELFF. The CDR3 nucleotides read TGTGCCAGCAGTCCCTCGACTTGGGTCCCCGGGGAGCTGTTTTTT.

A remark on this clone: A read error may be the cause here, since a much bigger clone is one base away. The chain's CDR3 is CASSQYTEAFF. The DNA for the CDR3 is TGTGCCAGCAGTCAATACACTGAAGCTTTCTTT. The chain has TRBV11-2 and TRBJ1-1; D not resolved. Trimming shortened V by 6 bases and J by 3 bases, and 5 bases separated the two germline ends. The germline CDR1 and CDR2 sequences are SGHAT and FQNNGV. This CDR3 region has 11 residues.

The chain employs TRBV10-1 and TRBJ2-7; 8 nucleotides line up with TRBD2. Unmatched junction bases numbered 4, after V lost 2 bases and J lost 4 bases. Germline V lookup: CDR1 WNHNN, CDR2 SYGVQD (reference sequence). The length of the CDR3 is 14 residues. In DNA, the CDR3 is TGCGCCAGCAGTGAGGGCGAGCGGGAGTACGAGCAGTACTTC. It translates to CASSEGEREYEQYF.

V gene TRBV29-1 combines with J gene TRBJ2-7; possibly TRBD1 for D (6 bases). V was cut by 6 bases and J by 2 bases, with 11 bases left in between. The CDR3 covers 12 residues. Germline CDR1 and CDR2: SQVTM and ANQGSEA. The CDR3 nucleotides are TGCAGCGTCGCACAGGGAACCTACGAGCAGTACTTC. Amino acid sequence: CSVAQGTYEQYF.

This clone was seen ten or more times. The chain carries TRBV27 and TRBJ1-1; D remains ambiguous. From germline, CDR1 is MNHEY and CDR2 SMNVEV (reference sequence). Trimming left V 3 bases short and J 4 bases short, with 9 bases between. The CDR3 is made up of 13 amino acids. CDR3 amino acids: CASSLRSSTEAFF. The CDR3 DNA reads TGTGCCAGCAGTTTGCGGTCGTCCACTGAAGCTTTCTTT.

CDR3 protein: CASSRRDSSLRGEQYF. CDR3 nucleotides: TGTGCCAGCAGCCGAAGGGATAGCTCCCTCCGGGGCGAGCAGTACTTC. This sequence joins TRBV3-1 (or the pseudogene TRBV3-2) and TRBJ2-7, with D perhaps TRBD2 (5 bases). The CDR3 is 16 amino acids. Germline loops: CDR1 LGHDT, CDR2 YNNKEL (reference sequence). Trimming took 4 bases from V and 6 from J, leaving 22 bases between them.

This chain joins TRBV27 and TRBJ2-4; D is perhaps TRBD1 (6 bases). This CDR3 spans 15 amino acids. The V and J ends lost 4 bases and 0 bases respectively, with 10 bases between them. The germline CDR1 and CDR2 sequences are MNHEY and SMNVEV (reference sequence). CDR3 sequence reads: CASSSDRLAKNIQYF. The DNA of the CDR3 is TGTGCCAGCAGTTCCGACAGGTTAGCCAAAAACATTCAGTACTTC.

This chain links TRBV18 with TRBJ2-7, with 12 bases identical to TRBD2. This CDR3 has 15 residues. Looked up from germline, CDR1 is KGHSH and CDR2 is LQKENI. J was trimmed by 7 bases and V by 3 bases; bases with no gene match: 7. The CDR3 DNA follows: TGTGCCAGCTCACCCCCGACTAGCGGGAGTGAAGAGCAGTACTTC. This gives the protein CASSPPTSGSEEQYF.

V and J are TRBV7-2 and TRBJ2-2; D may be TRBD1 (5 bases). Germline V gives CDR1 SGHTA, CDR2 FQGNSA. The CDR3 totals 16 residues. Trimming stripped 5 bases from V and 2 bases from J, with 15 bases between. The CDR3 nucleotides read TGTGCCAGCAGCCCAGACAGCCAACGTAACACCGGGGAGCTGTTTTTT. This gives the protein CASSPDSQRNTGELFF.

The chain is built from TRBV6-5 and TRBJ1-1; D is unresolved. The CDR3 loop spans 13 amino acids. Germline CDR1 and CDR2: MNHEY and SVGAGI. The ends were cut back, 5 bases at V and 2 bases at J, with 9 bases in the middle. The CDR3 sequence is CASSTQSNTEAFF. The CDR3 nucleotides are TGTGCCAGCAGTACACAGAGTAACACTGAAGCTTTCTTT.

V and J are TRBV4-1 and TRBJ2-7; D is undetermined. This CDR3 is built from 15 residues. V was shortened by 1 base and J by 0 bases, with 10 bases between the two germline ends. CDR1 and CDR2 from the germline V gene are MGHRA and YSYEKL. For the CDR3, the DNA is TGCGCCAGCAGCCAAGTCGGTACGGTCTCCTACGAGCAGTACTTC. Translated, it gives CASSQVGTVSYEQYF.

A single count supports this clone. The chain recombines TRBV7-3 with TRBJ2-3; 11 nucleotides line up with TRBD1. Germline V CDR1 and CDR2: SGHTA, FQGTGA. The CDR3 covers 16 residues. The junction had 4 bases not matched to a gene; V was cut back by 2 bases and J by 3 bases. The CDR3: CASSLFGTGGTDTQYF. The CDR3 nucleotides read TGTGCCAGCAGCTTATTCGGGACAGGGGGAACAGATACGCAGTATTTT.

This clone was recorded only once. V is TRBV20-1 and J is TRBJ2-5, with TRBD1 identical over 7 bases. The ends lost 3 bases at V and 3 bases at J; junction bases unmatched: 4. This CDR3 spans 13 amino acids. The germline V gene has CDR1 DFQATT and CDR2 SNEGSKA (reference sequence). The CDR3 loop is CSASRGQEETQYF. Here the CDR3 DNA reads TGCAGTGCTAGTCGTGGACAGGAAGAGACCCAGTACTTC.